This record concerns one TCR beta chain sequence. Its antigen is unidentified. Clones were read by immunoSEQ multiplex PCR, and TCRdb kept only the in-frame ones, dropping some. The profile shows approximately 74,000 clones, around 87% of them singletons. This entry belongs to a study of OX40 agonist ivuxolimab in advanced cancers. On the study more broadly: Patients' therapy was ivuxolimab, an antibody that acts as an agonist of OX40 (CD134).

General study results and limits: Certain nonresponding patients likewise had low normalized T-cell clonal expansion.

Exclusion of a patient followed from autoimmune disease history or systemic immunosuppression. Per germline, CDR1 MDHEN and CDR2 SYDVKM. The CDR3 sequence is 13 residues long. V was shortened by 2 bases and J by 8 bases, with 9 bases between the two germline ends. The sample was CD4+ or CD8+ T cells sorted from blood, taken in a trial of the OX40 agonist ivuxolimab. This TCR derives from an adult with an advanced solid tumor such as melanoma, head and neck, liver or kidney cancer. This chain links TRBV28 with TRBJ1-4; D may be TRBD1 (6 bases). The CDR3 reads CASSLAGAEKLFF. CDR3 DNA: TGTGCCAGCAGTTTAGCAGGGGCAGAAAAACTGTTTTTT.